Presented here are 21 T cell receptor beta chains from one specimen sequenced in a study of beta chain features in type 1 diabetes. Sequencing targeted expressed TCRB transcripts, as all isolated RNA had been reverse transcribed. Repertoires were generated with immunoSEQ multiplex PCR, while TCRdb's copy carries only in-frame clones and drops some. The data show some 410,000 clones, about 15% seen once. The sequenced material came from naive CD4+ T cells from blood. Every receptor here comes from a man aged 30 to 39 in good health.

The chain combines TRBV7-9 with TRBJ1-2; D gene uncertain. Between the trimmed V and J ends, which lost 5 bases and 4 bases, there was a span of 8 bases. This CDR3 is 12 amino acids long. Germline V gives CDR1 SEHNR, CDR2 FQNEAQ (reference sequence). CDR3: CASSRDFYGYTF. In DNA form, the CDR3 reads TGTGCCAGCAGCAGGGATTTCTATGGCTACACCTTC. The full variable domain, rest sourced from reference TRBV7-9 and TRBJ1-2, is DTGVSQNPRHKITKRGQNVTFRCDPISEHNRLYWYRQTLGQGPEFLTYFQNEAQLEKSRLLSDRFSAERPKGSFSTLEIQRTEQGDSAMYLCASSRDFYGYTFGSGTRLTVV.

Only a few counts were recorded for this clone. The V and J genes are TRBV6-4 and TRBJ2-7; D is ambiguous. The CDR3 length is 16 residues. V was trimmed by 3 bases and J by 2 bases, leaving 17 bases between them. Per the germline V gene, CDR1 is MRHNA and CDR2 is SNTAGT. CDR3 nucleotide sequence: TGTGCCAGCAGTGATATGAGACCCCATGGAACCTACGAGCAGTACGTC. Residues: CASSDMRPHGTYEQYV.

The chain has TRBV5-5 and TRBJ2-7; D not resolved. This CDR3 has 13 residues. Between the trimmed V and J ends, which lost 0 bases and 5 bases, there was a span of 9 bases. Germline V gene lookup returns CDR1 SGHKS and CDR2 YYEKEE (reference sequence). CDR3 amino acids: CASSLVPVNEQYV. Written as DNA, the CDR3 is TGTGCCAGCAGCTTGGTACCGGTCAACGAGCAGTACGTC.

V gene TRBV7-9 combines with J gene TRBJ2-1; the D is unclear. The CDR3 loop spans 11 amino acids. CDR1 and CDR2 from the germline V gene are SEHNR and FQNEAQ (reference sequence). The V end was cut by 4 bases, the J end by 12 bases, with 10 bases between. For the CDR3, the DNA is TGTGCCAGCAGCTCCTCTCCTGGGCAGTTCTTC. It encodes CASSSSPGQFF.

This clone has just a few counts. This CDR3 is CASSLDRPYEQYV. The CDR3 DNA is TGCGCCAGCAGTCTGGACAGGCCCTACGAGCAGTACGTC. The chain uses TRBV23-1 and TRBJ2-7; 7 bases are a match to TRBD1. TRBV23-1 is flagged as an ORF with uncertain function. V gave up 4 bases and J gave up 2 bases; unmatched junction bases: 2. This CDR3 has 13 amino acids.

Concerning this clone: This sample also contains other DNA sequences that code for the same CDR3. The V and J genes are TRBV30 and TRBJ1-5; D uncertain. Germline lookup yields CDR1 GTSNPN and CDR2 SVGIG (reference sequence). The CDR3 is 13 residues long. V gave up 0 bases and J gave up 4 bases, with 7 bases separating them. CDR3 DNA: TGTGCCTGGAGTGTGAGGAATAATCAGCCCCAGCATTTT. This translates into CAWSVRNNQPQHF.

Ten or more counts support this clone. Other DNA sequences in this sample translate to the same CDR3. The chain uses TRBV5-1 and TRBJ2-5; D is ambiguous. CDR1 is SGHRS and CDR2 is YFSETQ in the germline V gene. The V gene lost 2 bases and the J gene lost 2 bases, with 1 base spanning the gap. This CDR3 region has 11 residues. In DNA, the CDR3 is TGCGCCAGCAGCTTTCAAGAGACCCAGTACTTC. Translation gives CASSFQETQYF.

This clone was detected only a few times. The V call is TRBV9, the J call TRBJ1-6, with 8 bases matching TRBD1. The CDR3 spans 15 residues. Germline assignment: CDR1 SGDLS and CDR2 YYNGEE. J lost 7 bases, V lost 0 bases, and 3 bases had no gene match. The CDR3 DNA reads TGTGCCAGCAGCGTAGCAACAGGGGGGAATTCACCCCTCCACTTT. It yields the protein CASSVATGGNSPLHF.

This clone was observed a few times. The chain joins TRBV27 to TRBJ2-1; no clear D gene. Between the trimmed V and J ends, which lost 5 bases and 0 bases, there was a span of 11 bases. This CDR3 comprises 15 residues. The V gene's germline CDR1 is MNHEY and CDR2 SMNVEV (reference sequence). The CDR3 here is CASSPRSSSYNEQFF. CDR3 DNA sequence: TGTGCCAGCAGTCCCAGGAGCAGCTCCTACAATGAGCAGTTCTTC.

The chain employs TRBV25-1 and TRBJ1-1; no reliable D call. Germline CDR1 is MGHDK and CDR2 is SYGVNS. V lost 6 bases and J 2 bases, leaving 10 bases between the germline ends. This CDR3 region has 13 residues. The CDR3 spells CASSSTGNTEAFF. CDR3 DNA sequence: TGTGCCAGCAGCTCGACGGGAAACACTGAAGCTTTCTTT.

This clone has just a few counts. The chain carries TRBV29-1 and TRBJ2-7, with 7 nucleotides matching TRBD2. The CDR3 consists of 12 residues. J was trimmed by 5 bases and V by 2 bases; bases with no gene match: 3. CDR1 and CDR2 (germline): SQVTM, ANQGSEA. CDR3 loop: CSVEIGGDEQYF. In DNA, the CDR3 is TGCAGCGTTGAAATTGGGGGGGACGAGCAGTACTTC.

The rearrangement joins TRBV7-9 to TRBJ1-5, with a tentative D call TRBD1 (5 bases). Trimming took off 1 base at V and 2 bases at J, with 9 bases between the two ends. The CDR3 extends over 15 amino acids. CDR1 is SEHNR and CDR2 is FQNEAQ in the germline V gene (reference sequence). CDR3 bases: TGTGCCAGCAGCTTAGATCCGGGGGGCAATCAGCCCCAGCATTTT. Its protein product is CASSLDPGGNQPQHF.

This clone was seen many times. This chain uses TRBV10-3 with TRBJ2-4, with unresolved D. Trimming left V 0 bases short and J 5 bases short, with 8 bases between. The CDR3 extends over 14 amino acids. Germline values: CDR1 ENHRY, CDR2 SYGVKD. CDR3: CAISESAVENIQYF. The DNA for the CDR3 is TGTGCCATCAGTGAGTCGGCAGTAGAAAACATTCAGTACTTC.

V gene TRBV7-9 combines with J gene TRBJ2-7; a weak D match, TRBD2 (6 bases). The CDR3 extends over 14 amino acids. Germline values: CDR1 SEHNR, CDR2 FQNEAQ (reference sequence). The ends were cut back, 5 bases at V and 6 bases at J, with 17 bases in the middle. The CDR3 DNA is TGTGCCAGCAGCCCCCTAGCGTTTTCGGCCGAGCAGTACGTC. This gives the protein CASSPLAFSAEQYV.

This chain connects TRBV11-2 to TRBJ2-1, with D perhaps matching TRBD2 (5 bases). CDR1 is SGHAT and CDR2 is FQNNGV in the germline V gene. The CDR3 loop spans 13 amino acids. Trimming stripped 5 bases from V and 9 bases from J, with 14 bases between. Here the CDR3 reads CASSPLRRAEQFF. DNA for the CDR3: TGTGCCAGCAGCCCCTTGAGGCGGGCTGAGCAGTTCTTC.

The chain recombines TRBV7-2 with TRBJ2-4, with 7 nucleotides matching TRBD1. The V gene's germline CDR1 is SGHTA and CDR2 FQGNSA. V gave up 6 bases and J gave up 7 bases; unmatched junction bases: 3. This CDR3 contains 12 residues. The CDR3 sequence: CASSEQGNIQYF. The DNA of the CDR3 is TGTGCCAGCAGTGAACAGGGGAACATTCAGTACTTC.

In its sample, this clone was seen a few times. This chain uses TRBV7-2 with TRBJ2-3, with D possibly being TRBD1 (5 bases). Trimming shortened V by 5 bases and J by 1 base, and 16 bases separated the two germline ends. The CDR3 totals 16 residues. Germline loops: CDR1 SGHTA, CDR2 FQGNSA. CDR3 nucleotide sequence: TGTGCCAGCAGCAAAACTTCAGGGTTGGGCACAGATACGCAGTATTTT. It yields the protein CASSKTSGLGTDTQYF.

This clone came up a few times. The chain has TRBV9 and TRBJ2-2; D gene unclear. Deletions cut 3 bases from V and 7 bases from J, with 13 bases between. CDR3 size: 14 residues. CDR1 and CDR2 (germline): SGDLS, YYNGEE. The CDR3 nucleotides are TGTGCCAGCAGCGCCCAGTTTGGGCACGGGGAGCTGTTTTTT. Translating it yields CASSAQFGHGELFF.

This clone turned up a few times. This chain joins TRBV7-9 and TRBJ1-2; D unresolved. Trimming took 5 bases from V and 6 from J, leaving 7 bases between them. The germline V gene has CDR1 SEHNR and CDR2 FQNEAQ (reference sequence). This CDR3 is built from 11 residues. In DNA form, the CDR3 reads TGTGCCAGCAGCAAAACAAATGGCTACACCTTC. Its translation: CASSKTNGYTF. The full variable domain, rest sourced from reference TRBV7-9 and TRBJ1-2, is DTGVSQNPRHKITKRGQNVTFRCDPISEHNRLYWYRQTLGQGPEFLTYFQNEAQLEKSRLLSDRFSAERPKGSFSTLEIQRTEQGDSAMYLCASSKTNGYTFGSGTRLTVV.

This clone was counted a few times. This rearrangement joins TRBV19 to TRBJ2-7, with D uncertain. Germline loops: CDR1 LNHDA, CDR2 SQIVND (reference sequence). V lost 11 bases, J lost 3 bases, and 17 bases lay in between. CDR3 length: 13 amino acids. The CDR3 DNA is TGTGCCGGCCGGGCGCCCCTTTTCTACGAGCAGTACTTC. Translated: CAGRAPLFYEQYF.

The gene calls are TRBV19 and TRBJ2-1; D gene unclear. Germline V gene lookup returns CDR1 LNHDA and CDR2 SQIVND (reference sequence). The V end was cut by 3 bases, the J end by 12 bases, with 9 bases between. The CDR3 loop spans 11 amino acids. CDR3 coding DNA: TGTGCCAGTAGTATCGGGCGTAGGCAGTTCTTC. This codes for CASSIGRRQFF.